There are a few counts of the clone carrying this T cell receptor (beta chain). MiXCR, run by TCRdb on the RACE reads, gives a single entry per CDR3 protein. The sample has 240,000 or so distinct CDR3 sequences, 7.5% to 10% seen once. These data originate in a study of human T cells and chemical hapten exposure. The time point was: pre-sensitization, week 0. Treatment given: therapeutic diphenylcyclopropenone sensitization with weekly scalp DPC. Total RNA was extracted from unfractionated whole blood. In germline, CDR1 is SQVTM, CDR2 ANQGSEA. The length of the CDR3 is 14 residues. V was pared by 4 bases and J by 0 bases, with 11 bases between.

This TCR derives from a woman aged 40 to 50 with alopecia areata. Some clones in this sample may be carry-over from other donors' samples. This material consisted of whole blood, taken in connection with sensitization to the hapten diphenylcyclopropenone (DPC). The V call is TRBV29-1, the J call TRBJ2-3; possible D gene TRBD2, 5 bases. CDR3 sequence: CSVGWGDSTDTQYF. DNA of the CDR3: TGCAGCGTTGGATGGGGAGATAGCACAGATACGCAGTATTTT.